A selection of T cell receptor beta chains follows, all from one sample in a study of breast tumors, draining lymph nodes, adjacent tissues. TCRdb itself ran the multiplex PCR reads through MiXCR, one entry per CDR3 protein. The sample includes 20,000 to 25,000 distinct CDR3 sequences, under 75% of them seen just once. The sample taken for sequencing was tumor-adjacent breast tissue. The source is a female donor with breast cancer. Some clones in this sample may be carry-over from other donors' samples. Each CDR3 is given with its conserved first and last residue. D genes are given only for firm matches. Not every row has a clone size; where given, it reads once, few, many or a size class.

TRBJ1-3 | - | - | TRBV6-5 | TGTGCCAGCAGCCCCAGGGCAGCAACCTCTGGAAACACCATATATTTT | CASSPRAATSGNTIYF
TRBJ2-5 | - | TRBD2 | TRBV15 | TGTGCCACCAGCAGTGTAACCATAGCGGGGGACAACCAAGAGACCCAGTACTTC | CATSSVTIAGDNQETQYF
TRBJ2-7 | - | - | TRBV20-1 | TGCAGTGCTAGAGGGAGAAGGGGGGGCTCCTACGAGCAGTACTTC | CSARGRRGGSYEQYF
TRBJ2-3 | - | - | TRBV7-6 | TGTGCCAGCAGCTTGATGGAAAGCACAGATACGCAGTATTTT | CASSLMESTDTQYF
TRBJ2-1 | - | TRBD1 | TRBV29-1 | TGCAGCGGGGGACAGGGGACAAGCAATGAGCAGTTCTTC | CSGGQGTSNEQFF
TRBJ2-7 | - | TRBD2 | TRBV12-3/TRBV12-4 | TGTGCCAGCACCAAACTAGCGGGGGACTACGAGCAGTACTTC | CASTKLAGDYEQYF
TRBJ1-6 | few | TRBD1 | TRBV14 | TGTGCCAGCAGCTCCTATCCGGGCCAGGGGGCATATTCACCCCTCCACTTT | CASSSYPGQGAYSPLHF
TRBJ2-1 | - | TRBD2 | TRBV7-9 | TGTGCCAGCAGCTTGGTTAGCGGGAGGGATAATGAGCAGTTCTTC | CASSLVSGRDNEQFF
TRBJ1-2 | - | TRBD1 | TRBV20-1 | TGCAGCGCTGGGAAGACAGGGCTCTATGGCTACACCTTC | CSAGKTGLYGYTF
TRBJ2-7 | - | - | TRBV9 | TGTGCCAGCAGCGTAGATGGCACCTACGAGCAGTACTTC | CASSVDGTYEQYF
TRBJ2-7 | medium-sized | TRBD2 | TRBV7-9 | TGTGCCAGCAGCTTAATAATGAGCGGGGGCCTCTACGAGCAGTACTTC | CASSLIMSGGLYEQYF
TRBJ1-5 | - | - | TRBV19 | TGTGCCAGTAGCAAAGGCCACACCTTAGCCGGTCAGCCCCAGCATTTT | CASSKGHTLAGQPQHF
TRBJ1-4 | - | - | TRBV12-3/TRBV12-4 | TGTGCCAGCAGTCCCCTGACAGGTGAGGGAAATGAAAAACTGTTTTTT | CASSPLTGEGNEKLFF
TRBJ2-3 | - | - | TRBV7-9 | TGTGCCAGCAGCTTAGTCCCAGATACGCAGTATTTT | CASSLVPDTQYF
TRBJ2-1 | - | TRBD2 | TRBV2 | TGTGCCAGCATGGCTGGGCTAGCGGGGGCCAGCTCCTACAATGAGCAGTTCTTC | CASMAGLAGASSYNEQFF
TRBJ1-4 | - | TRBD1 | TRBV7-9 | TGTGCCAGCAGTTCGGACAGGAGGAGGGCTAATGAAAAACTGTTTTTT | CASSSDRRRANEKLFF
TRBJ1-2 | - | - | TRBV7-8 | TGTGCCAGCAGCTTAGCGCGGACGGCCCCCTATGGCTACACCTTC | CASSLARTAPYGYTF
TRBJ2-7 | medium-sized | - | TRBV19 | TGTGCCAGTAGTTTACTCGACAGGATACTTGAGCAGTACTTC | CASSLLDRILEQYF
TRBJ2-3 | - | TRBD2 | TRBV7-7 | TGTGCTAGCAGCCCGACGGGGGGTGCAGATACGCAGTATTTT | CASSPTGGADTQYF
TRBJ2-1 | many | - | TRBV18 | TGTGCCAGCTCACCAAGGACGGCTGGCCACAATGAGCAGTTCTTC | CASSPRTAGHNEQFF
TRBJ2-3 | - | TRBD2 | TRBV6-5 | TGTGCCAGCAGCCGGATGACTAGCGGGGTGGGCACAGATACGCAGTATTTT | CASSRMTSGVGTDTQYF